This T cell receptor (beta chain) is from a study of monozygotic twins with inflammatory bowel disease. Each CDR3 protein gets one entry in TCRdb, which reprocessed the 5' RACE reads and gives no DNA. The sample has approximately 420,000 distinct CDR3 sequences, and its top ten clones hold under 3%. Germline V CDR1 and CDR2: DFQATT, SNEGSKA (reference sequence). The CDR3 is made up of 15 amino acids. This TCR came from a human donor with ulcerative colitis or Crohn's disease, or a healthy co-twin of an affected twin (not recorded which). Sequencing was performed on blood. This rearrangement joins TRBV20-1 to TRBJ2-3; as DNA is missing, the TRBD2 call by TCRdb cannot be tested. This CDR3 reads CSASGGRLATDTQYF.